This passage covers 19 T cell receptor beta chains from one sample sequenced in a study of cytomegalovirus exposure and HLA in healthy donors. TCRdb keeps only in-frame clones here, not all; method: immunoSEQ multiplex PCR. Seen here are 180,000 or so clones, around nine tenths observed once, and the top ten hold 2% to 3%. Material: PBMCs. These receptors all stem from a man aged 18 to 29 in good health and CMV-seropositive.

This clone appeared a few times. The chain links TRBV7-2 to TRBJ2-1; D is uncertain. The germline V and J ends were trimmed by 4 bases and 10 bases, with 11 bases remaining between them. This CDR3 is built from 12 residues. Germline CDR1 SGHTA, CDR2 FQGNSA. The CDR3 nucleotides are TGTGCCAGCAGCTCGCCTAACCCGGAGCAGTTCTTC. Amino acids: CASSSPNPEQFF.

The gene calls are TRBV9 and TRBJ1-4, with D uncertain. The V gene's germline CDR1 is SGDLS and CDR2 YYNGEE. V gave up 3 bases and J gave up 2 bases, with 11 bases separating them. This CDR3 comprises 15 residues. Here the CDR3 reads CASSAGRATNEKLFF. CDR3 bases: TGTGCCAGCAGCGCTGGGCGCGCGACTAATGAAAAACTGTTTTTT.

The CDR3, as DNA: TGTGCCAGAAGCCCCTTGACTAGCGGGAGGCCCGGGGAGCTGTTTTTT. It is translated as CARSPLTSGRPGELFF. The rearrangement joins TRBV5-3 to TRBJ2-2; TRBD2 aligns across 13 bases. TRBV5-3 is treated as an ORF (open reading frame) with a function not yet certain. CDR3 size: 16 residues. V shed 4 bases, J shed 6 bases, and the junction held 6 bases outside the gene matches.

In this sample, this clone turned up once. This chain connects TRBV10-3 to TRBJ2-7; TRBD2 matches 7 bases. The junction had 6 bases not matched to a gene; V was cut back by 4 bases and J by 3 bases. The CDR3 runs 14 residues. Germline-derived CDR1 and CDR2 are ENHRY and SYGVKD. The chain's CDR3 is CAISGLASLYEQYF. The CDR3 nucleotides are TGTGCCATCAGTGGACTAGCTTCCCTCTACGAGCAGTACTTC.

This chain links TRBV27 with TRBJ2-5; TRBD2 might be the D (6 bases). The CDR3 is 17 residues long. CDR1 is MNHEY and CDR2 is SMNVEV in the germline V gene (reference sequence). With 5 bases removed from V and 1 base from J, the gap between germline ends came to 20 bases. CDR3 coding DNA: TGTGCCAGCAGTCACCTGCGCCTGACGGGAGTCCAAGAGACCCAGTACTTC. Its translation: CASSHLRLTGVQETQYF.

This clone was seen many times. The chain links TRBV7-9 to TRBJ2-1; 10 nucleotides agree with TRBD2. V lost 4 bases to trimming and J lost 5 bases; unmatched junction nucleotides: 2. The length of the CDR3 is 14 residues. Germline lookup yields CDR1 SEHNR and CDR2 FQNEAQ (reference sequence). CDR3 nucleotides: TGTGCCAGCAGCTGGACTAGCGGTAACAATGAGCAGTTCTTC. Residues: CASSWTSGNNEQFF.

CDR3: CASSPLDRGVHNEQFF. The CDR3 DNA is TGTGCCAGCTCACCTCTCGACAGGGGGGTTCACAATGAGCAGTTCTTC. The gene calls are TRBV18 and TRBJ2-1, with 9 bases aligning to TRBD1. This CDR3 has 16 amino acids. Looked up from germline, CDR1 is KGHSH and CDR2 is LQKENI. Trimming removed 3 bases from V and 5 bases from J; junction bases left unmatched: 8. The whole variable domain, remainder taken from reference TRBV18 and TRBJ2-1, is NAGVMQNPRHLVRRRGQEARLRCSPMKGHSHVYWYRQLPEEGLKFMVYLQKENIIDESGMPKERFSAEFPKEGPSILRIQQVVRGDSAAYFCASSPLDRGVHNEQFFGPGTRLTVL.

The V and J genes are TRBV7-8 and TRBJ1-5, with no clear D. The CDR3 consists of 14 residues. The germline V gene encodes CDR1 SGHVS and CDR2 FQNEAQ. With 3 bases removed from V and 4 bases from J, the gap between germline ends came to 10 bases. CDR3: CASSFGPTNQPQHF. As DNA, the CDR3 is TGTGCCAGCAGCTTTGGGCCCACGAATCAGCCCCAGCATTTT. Full variable domain (outside the CDR3, taken from reference TRBV7-8 and TRBJ1-5): GAGVSQSPRYKVAKRGQDVALRCDPISGHVSLFWYQQALGQGPEFLTYFQNEAQLDKSGLPSDRFFAERPEGSVSTLKIQRTQQEDSAVYLCASSFGPTNQPQHFGDGTRLSIL.

The V gene is TRBV11-2, the J gene TRBJ1-3; possibly TRBD1 for D (6 bases). This CDR3 comprises 14 residues. Trimming removed 6 bases from V and 1 base from J, with 10 bases in between. The germline CDR1 and CDR2 sequences are SGHAT and FQNNGV. The CDR3 DNA sequence: TGTGCCAGCAGTCAGGGGACGTCTGGAAACACCATATATTTT. Translated, it gives CASSQGTSGNTIYF.

This chain uses TRBV19 with TRBJ2-2, with D perhaps TRBD2 (6 bases). The CDR3 is 13 residues long. The V gene lost 7 bases and the J gene lost 3 bases, with 9 bases spanning the gap. The germline V gene encodes CDR1 LNHDA and CDR2 SQIVND (reference sequence). CDR3 protein: CASTDYYTGELFF. In DNA, the CDR3 is TGTGCCAGTACGGACTACTACACCGGGGAGCTGTTTTTT. Full variable domain (outside the CDR3, taken from reference TRBV19 and TRBJ2-2): DGGITQSPKYLFRKEGQNVTLSCEQNLNHDAMYWYRQDPGQGLRLIYYSQIVNDFQKGDIAEGYSVSREKKESFPLTVTSAQKNPTAFYLCASTDYYTGELFFGEGSRLTVL.

The chain joins TRBV15 to TRBJ1-4; unclear D gene. Trimming took off 3 bases at V and 6 bases at J, with 20 bases between the two ends. The CDR3 extends over 17 amino acids. Germline V gene sequence: CDR1 LNHNV, CDR2 YYDKDF (reference sequence). Here the CDR3 reads CATSSSLRPVKDEKLFF. The CDR3 DNA reads as TGTGCCACCAGCAGTAGCCTAAGACCCGTCAAGGATGAAAAACTGTTTTTT.

CDR3 loop: CASSLKPGDTLFF. The CDR3 nucleotides read TGTGCCAGCAGCCTGAAGCCCGGGGACACACTGTTTTTT. V usage is TRBV6-6 and J usage is TRBJ1-4, with D possibly TRBD1 on 6 matching bases. The CDR3 is made up of 13 amino acids. With 6 bases removed from V and 13 bases from J, the gap between germline ends came to 18 bases. Germline loops: CDR1 MNHNY, CDR2 SVGAGI (reference sequence).

The CDR3 sequence is CASSLRSDRPPYNEQFF. CDR3 sequence (DNA): TGTGCCAGCAGCTTACGTTCCGACAGACCGCCCTACAATGAGCAGTTCTTC. V gene TRBV7-8 combines with J gene TRBJ2-1; D perhaps matches TRBD1 (5 bases). Germline CDR1 SGHVS, CDR2 FQNEAQ. V was shortened by 2 bases and J by 2 bases, with 16 bases between the two germline ends. The CDR3 runs to 17 residues. The full variable domain, in which reference TRBV7-8 and TRBJ2-1 provide the parts outside the CDR3, is GAGVSQSPRYKVAKRGQDVALRCDPISGHVSLFWYQQALGQGPEFLTYFQNEAQLDKSGLPSDRFFAERPEGSVSTLKIQRTQQEDSAVYLCASSLRSDRPPYNEQFFGPGTRLTVL.

The V gene is TRBV27, the J gene TRBJ2-7, with D possibly matching TRBD1 (6 bases). The CDR3 is 14 amino acids. V was cut by 6 bases and J by 5 bases, with 17 bases left in between. Germline V gene lookup returns CDR1 MNHEY and CDR2 SMNVEV (reference sequence). The CDR3 region has the DNA TGTGCCAGCAGCCTTAACAGGGTTCGAGACGAGCAGTACTTC. Translation: CASSLNRVRDEQYF.

This chain joins TRBV27 and TRBJ2-2; D gene ambiguous. CDR1 is MNHEY, CDR2 SMNVEV, per germline (reference sequence). The CDR3 has 12 residues. The germline V and J ends were trimmed by 3 bases and 8 bases, with 7 bases remaining between them. The CDR3 DNA is TGTGCCAGCAGTTTGAGCCGAGGGGAGCTGTTTTTT. Its protein is CASSLSRGELFF.

CDR3 nucleotides: TGTGCCAGCAGTTTTAACACAGGGCGTGGGTCTAATGAAAAACTGTTTTTT. Translating it yields CASSFNTGRGSNEKLFF. The rearrangement uses TRBV28 and TRBJ1-4, with a tentative D call TRBD1 (6 bases). The CDR3 length is 17 residues. Germline V gene sequence: CDR1 MDHEN, CDR2 SYDVKM. Trimming cost V 3 bases and J 3 bases, with 17 bases left between them.

V is TRBV6-5 and J is TRBJ2-7; TRBD2 agrees at 8 bases. V was clipped by 0 bases and J by 4 bases; unmatched bases: 8. This CDR3 has 16 residues. Germline-derived CDR1 and CDR2 are MNHEY and SVGAGI. The CDR3 DNA reads TGTGCCAGCAGTTACTCGCTCAGCGGGAGAGGGTACGAGCAGTACTTC. Residues: CASSYSLSGRGYEQYF.

This clone appeared once. The CDR3 here is CASSLAEVAGFTDTQYF. The CDR3 coding sequence is TGCGCCAGCAGCTTGGCTGAAGTAGCGGGGTTCACAGATACGCAGTATTTT. The V call is TRBV5-1, the J call TRBJ2-3, with 8 bases lining up with TRBD2. The CDR3 length is 17 residues. V was pared by 0 bases and J by 2 bases, with 8 bases of the junction left unmatched. Germline V gene sequence: CDR1 SGHRS, CDR2 YFSETQ.

This clone has just a few counts. The V call is TRBV2, the J call TRBJ1-2, with 7 nucleotides matching TRBD1. The CDR3 runs to 13 residues. Germline CDR1 SNHLY, CDR2 FYNNEI. V shed 6 bases and J 5 bases; nucleotides not matched to a gene: 6. In DNA form, the CDR3 reads TGTGCCAGCAGCGAGGGACAGTTTTATGGCTACACCTTC. Amino acid sequence: CASSEGQFYGYTF.